This entry features one T cell receptor (beta chain) sequence. Its antigen is as yet unknown. This entry is derived from a study of cytomegalovirus exposure and HLA in healthy donors. 60 Vbeta and 13 Jbeta primers were used in PCR. The repertoire was sequenced with immunoSEQ multiplex PCR; TCRdb's copy has only in-frame clones and lacks some. The sample includes fewer than 250,000 clones, 79% of them seen just once. Study-wide results and limits: One variant, a missense change in DCLRE1C, was linked in a later analysis to TCR beta V- and J-gene trimming.

Germline V gene data show CDR1 as MGHRA and CDR2 as YSYEKL. The length of the CDR3 is 15 residues. V shed 5 bases and J shed 0 bases, with 10 bases lying between them. Material for sequencing was PBMCs. This receptor was identified in a woman between 18 and 30 years old in good health and CMV-seronegative. V usage is TRBV4-1 and J usage is TRBJ2-2; weak D call: TRBD1 (5 bases). The CDR3 DNA follows: TGCGCCAGCAGCTCAGCGACAGCGAACACCGGGGAGCTGTTTTTT. This sequence encodes CASSSATANTGELFF.